The T cell receptor beta chain described here comes from a study of T cell responses to AZD1222 COVID-19 vaccine. TCRdb's table, derived via immunoSEQ multiplex PCR, lists solely in-frame clones and lacks some. There are over 75,000 clones in the sample; approximately 83% occur only once, and roughly 3.1% lies in the top ten. With V trimmed by 2 bases and J by 2 bases, 9 bases remained unmatched. The length of the CDR3 is 16 residues. Germline V gene lookup returns CDR1 PRHDT and CDR2 FYEKMQ (reference sequence). This specimen was peripheral blood, taken 28 days after the second AZD1222 dose. The chain recombines TRBV13 with TRBJ2-7, with 7 bases fitting TRBD2. The origin of this receptor is an adult who received the AZD1222 COVID-19 vaccine. CDR3 residues: CASSLSRLAYPYEQYF. CDR3 bases: TGTGCCAGCAGCTTATCGCGACTAGCTTATCCCTACGAGCAGTACTTC. The full variable domain, completed using reference TRBV13 and TRBJ2-7, is AAGVIQSPRHLIKEKRETATLKCYPIPRHDTVYWYQQGPGQDPQFLISFYEKMQSDKGSIPDRFSAQQFSDYHSELNMSSLELGDSALYFCASSLSRLAYPYEQYFGPGTRLTVT.